The present entry profiles one T cell receptor beta chain with its context. Its antigen remains unidentified. The sample is drawn from a study of Graves' ophthalmopathy and Graves' hyperthyroidism. Germline lookup yields CDR1 LGHNA and CDR2 YSLEER. V shed 3 bases and J shed 6 bases, with 11 bases lying between them. The length of the CDR3 is 14 residues. Transcripts of RNA were the source for amplifying TCR beta CDR3 regions. HTBI primers served in a first-round RT-PCR, which a second-round multiplex PCR followed. TCRdb reanalysed the multiplex PCR reads using MiXCR and keeps one entry per CDR3 protein. The data hold about 1.2 million distinct CDR3 sequences, with 36% observed a single time. Findings and caveats of the study: Clonotypes were expanded in thyroid at above 0.001 frequency, and most also appeared in blood. Researchers report that a 13-signature model separated ophthalmopathy from stable hyperthyroidism, posting around 86% sensitivity and roughly 80% specificity.

Included hyperthyroidism patients were aged 18 to 65 and newly diagnosed (under 2 months' duration). The source is an adult man with Graves' hyperthyroidism. The V gene is TRBV4-3, the J gene TRBJ2-2; perhaps TRBD1 as D (6 bases). The sequenced material came from peripheral blood or thyroid tissue (not recorded which). This CDR3 is CASSHEQGSGELFF. The CDR3 DNA reads as TGCGCCAGCAGCCATGAACAGGGCTCCGGGGAGCTGTTTTTT.